The TCR beta chain described here comes from a study of CD8 T cells in Susac syndrome (dated by TCRdb to between 2017 and 2020). Regarding the research as a whole: Among the Susac syndrome patients who were sequenced, clinically active disease was present in six and clinical remission was observed in fewer than 10. At the time of blood withdrawal, Susac syndrome patients were either therapy-naive, taking corticosteroids (with some also receiving IVIg), or on IVIg alone. Repertoire sequencing was used to test whether CD8+ T cell activation and differentiation in Susac syndrome was antigen driven. The clonality of the CD8+ T cell repertoire was compared across about a dozen healthy donors, some 14 Susac syndrome patients and around 16 multiple sclerosis patients. Beyond this particular receptor, the publication reports: The number of individuals in the TCR sequencing and HLA analysis was acknowledged as relatively small. Susac syndrome CD8+ repertoires showed clonal expansion, highest in CD8+ TEMRA cells and greater in clinically active than remitting patients. Over 15 and five Susac-specific public clones were found in the total CD8+ and CD8+ TEMRA repertoires, respectively.

The CDR3 runs 17 residues from the cysteine to the phenylalanine. Left in the record is the CDR3 DNA by itself, 51 bases read in frame from the first base. At the junction V is shortened by 0 bases and J by 3 bases, with 12 bases in between. CDR1 LGHDT and CDR2 YNNKEL are derived from the germline V gene (reference sequence). RNA was extracted using the RNeasy kit, and about 0.45 to 1 microgram was reverse transcribed with random hexamers. TCR beta CDR3 regions were amplified with the immunoSEQ multiplex PCR assay covering 54 Vbeta and 13 Jbeta segments. PCR amplification bias was corrected by using a synthetic template baseline for primer optimization and computational correction. The authors' analysis ran thus. Reads were annotated to V, D and J genes per IMGT and analyzed with immunoSEQ Analyzer, keeping only productive sequences. Clonality was computed as one minus Shannon entropy normalized by log2 of the number of productive unique sequences. For each patient and control, public and private clones were evaluated within the 100 most prevalent clones. Clones were defined as Susac-specific if absent from the healthy and MS cohorts, from around 1,000 published viral clones and from other ImmuneACCESS disease sequences. TCRdb passed the public sequencing reads through fastp at Q25 and MiXCR, retaining productive beta sequences. Each CDR3 protein gets just one entry, which takes the most common genes and DNA from the rows behind it. TCRdb's processing, not the authors' own work, is the source of the V and J calls. Present in this sample are about 190,000 distinct CDR3 sequences, approximately 95% of which were seen just once. The top ten constitute about 0.17% of the sample.

Comment on this clonotype: Which antigen it targets is not known. Base qualities were left out, and no much larger clone turns up one base away.

Peripheral blood CD8+ and CD4+ T cells from healthy donors, Susac syndrome patients and multiple sclerosis patients were profiled using high-throughput TCR beta sequencing. Susac syndrome patients met recently defined diagnostic criteria for definite or probable disease. Bulk CD8+ and CD4+ T cells were purified magnetically by negative isolation, whereas CD8+ TEMRA cells were enriched by FACS. Blood was drawn into EDTA tubes, processed within 24 hours, and PBMCs were isolated by density gradient centrifugation. PBMCs intended for TCR sequencing were frozen in liquid nitrogen and were later thawed in a 37 degrees C water bath. The sorted or isolated CD4+, CD8+ and CD8+ TEMRA cells reached a purity of at least 90%.

This TCR came from a human donor with Susac syndrome. Recombination joined TRBV3-1 with TRBJ2-6; TRBD1 is a weak D gene call, 5 bases matching. The sequenced sample consisted of CD8+ T cells from PBMCs. DNA sequence: TGTGCCAGCAGCCAAGATCCGGCAGGGAATGGGGCCAACGTCCTGACTTTC. This translates into CASSQDPAGNGANVLTF.